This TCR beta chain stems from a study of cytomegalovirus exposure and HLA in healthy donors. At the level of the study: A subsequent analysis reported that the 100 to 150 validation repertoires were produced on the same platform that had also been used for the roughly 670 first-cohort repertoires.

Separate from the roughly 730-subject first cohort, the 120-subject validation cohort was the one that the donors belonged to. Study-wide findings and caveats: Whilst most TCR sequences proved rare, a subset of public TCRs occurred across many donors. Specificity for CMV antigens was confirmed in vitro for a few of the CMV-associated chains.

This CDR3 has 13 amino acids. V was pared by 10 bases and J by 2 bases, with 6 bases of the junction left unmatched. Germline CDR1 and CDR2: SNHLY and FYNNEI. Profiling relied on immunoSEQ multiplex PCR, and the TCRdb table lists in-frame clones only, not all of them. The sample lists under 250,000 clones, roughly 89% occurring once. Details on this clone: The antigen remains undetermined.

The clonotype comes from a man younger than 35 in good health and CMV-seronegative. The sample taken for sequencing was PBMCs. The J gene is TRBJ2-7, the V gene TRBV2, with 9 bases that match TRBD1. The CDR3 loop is CATGQGRTYEQYF. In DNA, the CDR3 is TGTGCCACAGGACAGGGGAGAACCTACGAGCAGTACTTC.